The subject of this entry is one TCR beta chain. The data were obtained in a study of blood T cell repertoires in COVID-19. Study-wide background: Specimens from acute and convalescent COVID-19 originated in the United States, Italy and Spain. The cDNA or gDNA used as material had been derived from T cells, B-cell-depleted T cells, or PBMCs.

Sequencing was performed with immunoSEQ multiplex PCR; in TCRdb, only in-frame clones are kept and a portion is missing. The sample holds about 56,000 clones, 80% to 90% seen once. Unmatched junction bases numbered 8, after V lost 4 bases and J lost 6 bases. Germline V gives CDR1 SGHTA, CDR2 FQGNSA. The CDR3 length is 16 residues. The chain joins TRBV7-2 to TRBJ2-3, with 12 bases fitting TRBD2. The clonotype originates from a woman aged 60-75 years with COVID-19, enrolled during active disease. What was sequenced was peripheral blood. CDR3 in amino acids: CASSSTSGGPGDTQYF. The CDR3 DNA follows: TGTGCCAGCAGCTCTACTAGCGGGGGGCCGGGTGATACGCAGTATTTT.